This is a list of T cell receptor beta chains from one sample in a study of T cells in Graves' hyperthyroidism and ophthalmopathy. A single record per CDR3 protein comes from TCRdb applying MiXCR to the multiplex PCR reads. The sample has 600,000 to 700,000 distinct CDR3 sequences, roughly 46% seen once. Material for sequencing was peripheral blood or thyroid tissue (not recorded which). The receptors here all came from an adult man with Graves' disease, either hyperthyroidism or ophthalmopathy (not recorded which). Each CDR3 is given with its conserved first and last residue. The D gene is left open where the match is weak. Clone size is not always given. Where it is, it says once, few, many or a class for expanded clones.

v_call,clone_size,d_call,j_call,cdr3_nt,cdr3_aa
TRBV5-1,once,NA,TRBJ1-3,TGCGCCAGCAGCACACGCGGGGGGAACACCATATATTTT,CASSTRGGNTIYF
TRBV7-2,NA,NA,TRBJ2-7,TGTGCCAGCAGCCCGGGGACGGGGAGCCACGAGCAGTACTTC,CASSPGTGSHEQYF
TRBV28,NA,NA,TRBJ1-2,TGTGCCAGCAGTTTATCGCGGTTATATGGCTACACCTTC,CASSLSRLYGYTF
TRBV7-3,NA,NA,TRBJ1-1,TGTGCCAGCAGCTTGATGAGAGGATCGGGCAACACTGAAGCTTTCTTT,CASSLMRGSGNTEAFF
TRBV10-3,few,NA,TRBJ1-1,TGTGCCACGAGCTTGGGGGGAGGGACTGAAGCTTTCTTT,CATSLGGGTEAFF
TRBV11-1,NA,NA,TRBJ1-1,TGTGCCAGCAGCGACCAGGTCGAAGCTTTCTTT,CASSDQVEAFF
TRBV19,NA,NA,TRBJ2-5,TGTGCCAGTAGTATATGGGTCGACCAAGAGACCCAGTACTTC,CASSIWVDQETQYF
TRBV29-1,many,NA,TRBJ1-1,TGCAGCGTTGGGTTCTCCGGCAGCCTGAACACTGAAGCTTTCTTT,CSVGFSGSLNTEAFF
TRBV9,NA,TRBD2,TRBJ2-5,TGTGCCAGCAGCGTAGACGGCGCGGGAGGGTATGAGACCCAGTACTTC,CASSVDGAGGYETQYF
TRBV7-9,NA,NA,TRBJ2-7,TGTGCCACCAGTGAACCGGGACGGAAGAGCTACGAGCAGTACTTC,CATSEPGRKSYEQYF
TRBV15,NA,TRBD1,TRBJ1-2,TGTGCCACCAGCAGCGTTCGCGACAGGGGGAATGGCTACACCTTC,CATSSVRDRGNGYTF
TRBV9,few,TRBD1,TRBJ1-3,TGTGCCAGCAGCCCCCGGACAGGGTATGGAAACACCATATATTTT,CASSPRTGYGNTIYF
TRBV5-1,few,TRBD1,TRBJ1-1,TGCGCCAGCAGCTTGGATGGGACAGGGGGCCTAACTGAAGCTTTCTTT,CASSLDGTGGLTEAFF
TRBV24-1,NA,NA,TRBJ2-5,TGTGCCACCAGTGGAACGACAGGCTTGCAGGGGCAAGAGACCCAGTACTTC,CATSGTTGLQGQETQYF
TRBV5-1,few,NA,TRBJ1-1,TGCGCCAGCAGCTTCATAGCCGGAGGGAATCGGATCAACACTGAAGCTTTCTTT,CASSFIAGGNRINTEAFF
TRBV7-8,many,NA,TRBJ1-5,TGTGCCAGCAGCTTAGCGGGCAGGGGATTTGGTCAGCCCCAGCATTTT,CASSLAGRGFGQPQHF
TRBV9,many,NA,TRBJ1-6,TGTGCCAGCAGCCCCCGGGACGGGTATAATTCACCCCTCCACTTT,CASSPRDGYNSPLHF
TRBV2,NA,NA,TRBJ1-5,TGCGCCAGCAGCCTCTCGGGGGGGCTACGGCAGCCCCAGCATTTT,CASSLSGGLRQPQHF
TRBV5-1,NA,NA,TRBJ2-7,TGCGCCAGCAGCTTGGGCGGGATTACCGAGCAGTACTTC,CASSLGGITEQYF
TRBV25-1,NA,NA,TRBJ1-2,TGTGCCAGCACCCCCAGGGAGGACTATGGCTACACCTTC,CASTPREDYGYTF
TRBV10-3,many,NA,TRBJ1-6,TGTGCCATCAGTGAACGACAGAGGGGTAATTCACCCCTCCACTTT,CAISERQRGNSPLHF
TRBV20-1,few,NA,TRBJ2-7,TGCAGTGCTGAGGGGCGTTACTCCTACGAGCAGTACTTC,CSAEGRYSYEQYF
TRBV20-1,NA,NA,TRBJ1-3,TGCAGTGCTAGACAGGGGTGGACTGGAAACACCATATATTTT,CSARQGWTGNTIYF
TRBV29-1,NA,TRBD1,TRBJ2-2,TGCAGCGTAGACAGGGACGGGGAGCTGTTTTTT,CSVDRDGELFF
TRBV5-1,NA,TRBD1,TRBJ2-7,TGCGCCAGCGGATACGACAGGGCCGACTACGAGCAGTACTTC,CASGYDRADYEQYF
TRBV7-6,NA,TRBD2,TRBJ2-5,TGTGCCAGCAGCCAAGAGTCCTTTAGCGGGAGAGAGACCCAGTACTTC,CASSQESFSGRETQYF
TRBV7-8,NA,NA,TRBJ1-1,TGTGCCAGCAGCCGCTACGGGGTGGACACTGAAGCTTTCTTT,CASSRYGVDTEAFF
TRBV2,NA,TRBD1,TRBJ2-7,TGTGCCAGCAGTATCTCGACAGGGGGGTACGAGCAGTACTTC,CASSISTGGYEQYF
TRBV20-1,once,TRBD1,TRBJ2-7,TGCGGACAGGGGGGGTACGAGCAGTACTTC,CGQGGYEQYF
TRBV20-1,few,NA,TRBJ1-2,TGCAGTGCTAGTGGGGGGGCACTAGGCTACACCTTC,CSASGGALGYTF
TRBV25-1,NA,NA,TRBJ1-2,TGTGCCAGCAGCCAAGCCCCGTCCCAAGATAGCTACACCTTC,CASSQAPSQDSYTF
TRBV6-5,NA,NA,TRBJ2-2,TGTGCCAGCAGTTACTCGCAGCGTAGCACCGGGGAGCTGTTTTTT,CASSYSQRSTGELFF
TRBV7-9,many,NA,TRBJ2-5,TGTGCCAGCAGCTTAGCGACCGGGGAACAAGAGACCCAGTACTTC,CASSLATGEQETQYF
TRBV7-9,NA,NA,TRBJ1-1,TGTGCCAGCAGCTTCCAGGGCCCGAGGTACACTGAAGCTTTCTTT,CASSFQGPRYTEAFF
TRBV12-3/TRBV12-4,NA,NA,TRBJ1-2,TGTGCCAGCAGTTTCGGGGGCCCAGGGGATGGCTACACCTTC,CASSFGGPGDGYTF
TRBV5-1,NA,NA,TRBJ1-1,TGCGCCAGCAGCGTCGCCCAGATGAACACTGAAGCTTTCTTT,CASSVAQMNTEAFF
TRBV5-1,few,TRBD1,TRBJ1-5,TGTGCCAGCAGCTTGGGTCCCGACAGGGGGATAGATCAGCCCCAGCATTTT,CASSLGPDRGIDQPQHF
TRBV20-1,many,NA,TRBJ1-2,TGCAGTGCTAGAGAACGGGCAGAAGGCTACACCTTC,CSARERAEGYTF
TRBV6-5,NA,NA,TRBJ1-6,TGTGCCAGCAGTTACAGGGGCAAAGGAAATAATTCACCCCTCCACTTT,CASSYRGKGNNSPLHF
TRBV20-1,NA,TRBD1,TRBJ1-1,TGCAGTGCTGGACAGGGAGGGAACACTGAAGCTTTCTTT,CSAGQGGNTEAFF
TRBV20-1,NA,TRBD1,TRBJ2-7,TGCAGTGCTAGGACCGGACAGGGACTCATCTACGAGCAGTACTTC,CSARTGQGLIYEQYF
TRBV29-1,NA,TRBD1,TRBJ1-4,TGCAGCGTTGAGCCTGGGACAGGGGGTGAAAAACTGTTTTTT,CSVEPGTGGEKLFF
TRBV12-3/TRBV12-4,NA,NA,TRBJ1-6,TGTGCCAGCAGTCCCACCAATAACTCACCCCTCCACTTT,CASSPTNNSPLHF
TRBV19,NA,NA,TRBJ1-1,TGTGCCAGTAGTATAACCGCGGACACTGAAGCTTTCTTT,CASSITADTEAFF
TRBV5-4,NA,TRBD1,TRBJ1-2,TGTGCCAGCAGCTCCAGCAATCAGGGGGCGTCGAACTATGGCTACACCTTC,CASSSSNQGASNYGYTF
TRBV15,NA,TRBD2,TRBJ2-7,TGTGCCACCAGCAGAGATCTAGCGGGAGCAGTCGAGCAGTACTTC,CATSRDLAGAVEQYF
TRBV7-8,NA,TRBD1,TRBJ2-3,TGTGCCAGCAGCACCAGGACAGGGCGGGATACGCAGTATTTT,CASSTRTGRDTQYF
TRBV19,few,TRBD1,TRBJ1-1,TGTGCCAGTAGTATAGGAGGGGGCGTTGGACTGAACACTGAAGCTTTCTTT,CASSIGGGVGLNTEAFF
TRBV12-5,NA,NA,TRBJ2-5,TGTGCTAGTGGAGACAGCGAGGAAGAGACCCAGTACTTC,CASGDSEEETQYF
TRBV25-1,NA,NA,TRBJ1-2,TGTGCCAGCCCGCGGCAGGGGTATGGCTACACCTTC,CASPRQGYGYTF
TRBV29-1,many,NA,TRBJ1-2,TGCAGCGTTGAAGATCTAGGTGGCAGGCAGGACTATGGCTACACCTTC,CSVEDLGGRQDYGYTF
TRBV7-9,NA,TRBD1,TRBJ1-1,TGTGCCAGCAGTTCCGGGACAGGGGGCTGGAGGAACACTGAAGCTTTCTTT,CASSSGTGGWRNTEAFF